This TCR beta chain was found in a study of cytomegalovirus exposure and HLA in healthy donors (dated by TCRdb to the late 2010s). About the study as a whole: According to an earlier analysis of 587 of the donors, about 179 million T cells yielded some 110 million unique TCR beta sequences and about 300 Gb of sequence data. An early release covering 550 to 650 HLA-typed donors comprised approximately 290 gigabases of sequencing data and 85 million to 100 million unique TCR sequences. Of the approximately 400 genotyped donors, 70% to 90% were placed in the genetic ancestry cluster associated with self-reported Caucasian donors. The study aimed to test whether cataloging public T cell receptors could reveal signatures of past pathogen exposure. The study used immunosequencing to profile the T cell repertoires of under 700 subjects and linked those repertoires to cytomegalovirus serostatus. Besides the first cohort of 500 to 700 subjects, a separate validation cohort made up of 120 different subjects was used. High-throughput TCR immunosequencing, statistical association of individual TCRs with disease status, and machine learning were combined to predict cytomegalovirus infection status. A later analysis re-examined previously published TCR beta repertoires from hundreds of donors and added high-resolution HLA genotyping to investigate patterns of TCR occurrence. In the later analysis, no new phenotypic data were used to find candidate immune exposures; instead, reliance was placed on TCR beta sequences and their occurrence across donors. An earlier analysis of about 600 of the donors used high-throughput TCR beta sequencing to judge whether each TCR beta V gene segment behaved as functional or pseudogenic. Donor age, sex, ethnicity and CMV serostatus were compiled alongside the repertoire data. A later genetic analysis took genome-wide SNP genotypes for about three fifths of the 666 donors and used that subset as a discovery cohort. Every discovery cohort repertoire had been produced on one sequencing platform. HLA typing covered class I and class II loci at four-digit resolution. The number of typed donors differed by locus: roughly 620-640 for A, B, C, DRB1 and DQB1; 522 for DQA1; around 610 for DPA1; and 400 to 480 for DPB1. Four or five DR-DQ haplotypes were handled as single units for association and clustering because linkage in the cohort was strong. Among about 400 genotyped donors of the cohort, an average of approximately 220,000 unique TCR beta nucleotide sequences was sequenced per donor, of which 15% to 20% were non-productive.

In total, approximately 700 healthy bone marrow donors made up the cohort. Cohort members were all nominally healthy when sampled, although unrecorded immune exposures were likely present. The donor tested CMV seronegative and was one of the 352 seronegative cohort members. A peripheral blood sample was provided by each donor, and peripheral blood mononuclear cells were used for TCR beta sequencing. The Qiagen DNeasy Blood Extraction Kit was used to extract genomic DNA from the blood cell samples. CDR1 and CDR2 were assigned from the germline V gene as SGDLS and YYNGEE. Trimming removed 1 base from V and 5 bases from J; the gene matches leave 4 bases unexplained. The CDR3 has 15 amino acids, counting the end cysteine and phenylalanine. The kept DNA is CDR3 alone, 45 bases in frame from the first base. Paper-wide results and their limitations: The study gave a list of more than 150 TCR beta chains associated with cytomegalovirus. Linkage disequilibrium might explain the correlated functional status among segregating V segments, but an unknown experimental factor could not be ruled out. When HLA alleles, especially DR and DQ, strongly co-occurred, attributing TCR associations to individual alleles was difficult. The classifier was reported to diagnose cytomegalovirus status with high specificity and sensitivity in both the original cohort and the validation cohort. The only immune exposure information available for the cohort was CMV serostatus. In vitro tests confirmed that a few of the cytomegalovirus-associated TCR beta chains recognize cytomegalovirus antigens. Some IMGT-functional V segments, including TRBV6-2 and TRBV6-3, could not be distinguished by the 87-base-pair reads and were therefore excluded. According to a later analysis, parvovirus B19, influenza, CMV and Epstein-Barr virus appeared linked to several top co-occurrence clusters. A further reported finding was that TCR beta sequences accurately predicted the HLA-A and HLA-B alleles for most subjects in the first cohort. In an earlier analysis of some 500 of the donors, most TCR beta V segments were observed in productive rearrangements about 87% or about 30% of the time, broadly matching IMGT annotations. A cluster of highly shared sequence variants was judged likely to represent a technical artifact of the sequencing pipeline. According to the authors, the approach could potentially be generalized to other disease states and immunological phenotypes. HLA typing was unavailable for some donors at each locus, so association tests used only the typed subset. Compared with the roughly 710-donor mean, donors in an Asian-associated ancestry cluster had fewer N-insertions in productive TCRs, according to a later genetic analysis. In a later analysis, most CMV-associated TCR beta chains were found to appear HLA-restricted, with HLA associations seemingly driven largely by CMV exposure. Presence/absence analyses assumed roughly uniform sequencing depth across donors, an assumption that may not hold. In a later genetic analysis, a missense DCLRE1C variant was associated with V-gene and J-gene trimming of TCR beta chains, and the association was replicated in an independent cohort. Compared with equally common non-associated chains, HLA-associated TCR beta chains in a later analysis were more clonally expanded and had lower generation probabilities. The earlier analysis of about 600 of the donors excluded some 16 rarely observed V segments, including chromosome 9 orphons, because counts were too low. While some public TCRs were present in many individuals, most TCR sequences turned up only very rarely across donors. According to a later analysis, TCR association rates differed among HLA loci, with DRB1 alleles showing the most associated TCRs and HLA-C alleles showing the fewest. Only TCR beta chains were sequenced in this cohort, and the absence of alpha or paired-chain data limited detectable features. At a false discovery rate of 0.05, a later analysis linked 16,951 TCR beta sequences to specific HLA alleles.

Receptors were amplified or captured by the immunoSEQ multiplex PCR assay. The multiplex PCR relied on a mix of 60 forward primers for TCR Vbeta segments and 13 reverse primers for TCR Jbeta segments. The CDR3 region of rearranged TCR beta genes was amplified from genomic DNA by a multiplex PCR assay. The Illumina HiSeq System was used to sequence the amplified TCR beta libraries as 87-base-pair reads. In the source study's methods: A later analysis tallied 70 million to 100 million unique TCR beta chains across the 666 repertoires, and approximately 11 million of those chains were shared by two or more donors. A nearest-neighbor algorithm error-corrected the raw reads and collapsed the reads into unique sequences, merging closely related sequences to remove PCR and sequencing errors. V, D and J gene segments were assigned by aligning CDR3 sequences to IMGT reference sequences. For a sequence to be retained, at least a six-nucleotide match to both a V gene segment and a J gene segment was required. A rearrangement was called productive if the CDR3 had no stop codons and remained in frame with V and J, and every other rearrangement was called non-productive. CDR3 was defined by IMGT convention, running from the second conserved V-encoded cysteine to the conserved J-encoded phenylalanine. The earlier analysis of roughly 590 of the donors excluded sequences that lacked an unambiguous match to a single V gene segment. In an earlier analysis of several hundred of the donors, V segments were called functional above 56.7% productive rearrangements and were called segregating when the between-donor standard deviation exceeded 5%. To diagnose cytomegalovirus status from the catalog of TCR beta chain sequences, a statistical classification framework was built. V and J gene assignment, in a later analysis, came from comparing TCR nucleotide sequences with IMGT/GENE-DB human TR gene sequences. In a later analysis, CDR3 sequences and most-parsimonious VDJ recombination scenarios were assigned using the TCRdist pipeline. In a later analysis, each TCR beta chain was defined by its CDR3 amino acid sequence together with its V-gene family, and reads without a unique V-gene family were excluded. A later analysis removed 600 or so highly shared, low-generation-probability nucleotide sequences to deal with suspected cross-contamination and a sequencing artifact. In a later analysis, a clonal expansion index was calculated for each public chain from normalized within-repertoire ranks of inferred template counts. In a later analysis, generation probabilities were computed with a VDJ recombination model fitted to out-of-frame rearrangements, and the resulting probabilities were checked against IGoR. Hypergeometric tests were used in a later analysis to score TCR-TCR, TCR-HLA and TCR-CMV co-occurrence, with a repertoire-size bias correction applied to the TCR pairs. To estimate false discovery rates, a later analysis permuted the HLA or CMV assignments 20 times. In a later analysis, co-occurring TCRs were grouped using DBSCAN, with TCRdist sequence similarity added in when clustering inside HLA-allele-positive subsets. For co-occurrence clustering, repertoires with fewer than 30,000 or more than 120,000 public chains were excluded, along with four to six repertoires with anomalous nucleotide sharing. TCRdb holds this immuneACCESS table with in-frame rearrangements only. Some clones are missing; in checked studies, unresolved V genes explain under half, and the rest has no known cause. V, J and clone size are those of that table, while D and trimming were read from the DNA. In this sample the table shows under 130,000 clones, over 70% of which occur a single time. The ten largest clones add up to about 5.8% of the sample.

This clone has just a few counts. Its binding antigen is unknown. There are no base qualities to consult, and no much larger clone falls within one base. This sequence originates from a male donor in good health and CMV-seronegative. This chain joins TRBV9 to TRBJ2-2; 8 central bases correspond to TRBD1. Sequenced: PBMCs. The CDR3 here reads CASSVQGAATGELFF. The DNA reads TGTGCCAGCAGCGTACAGGGGGCGGCGACCGGGGAGCTGTTTTTT.